A single sample is the source of the 8 T cell receptor beta chains below, sequenced in a study of blood T cells in healthy people across ages. A second PCR of about 7 to 12 cycles used a sample-barcoded 5' primer and a J-beta primer mix. TCRdb redid the calling of the 5' RACE reads with MiXCR, one entry per CDR3 protein. The table lists around 800,000 distinct CDR3 sequences, 25% to 30% of them singletons, with approximately 2.9% in the top ten. The data also belong to a second study, concerning T cells of mothers and their children.

Sequenced sample: blood. These receptors were taken from a boy younger than 18 in good health.

This chain joins TRBV5-1 and TRBJ1-4; 8 bases agree with TRBD1. Trimming cost V 4 bases and J 0 bases; bases outside gene matches: 5. This CDR3 is 16 amino acids long. Germline-derived CDR1 and CDR2 are SGHRS and YFSETQ. The CDR3, as DNA: TGCGCCAGCAGCACGTCAGGGGGCCCAACTAATGAAAAACTGTTTTTT. It translates to CASSTSGGPTNEKLFF.

This chain connects TRBV29-1 to TRBJ2-5, with a weak D call TRBD1 (7 bases). CDR1 is SQVTM and CDR2 is ANQGSEA in the germline V gene. V lost 3 bases to trimming and J lost 1 base, with 12 bases between them. The CDR3 is 14 amino acids. The CDR3 DNA reads as TGCAGCGTTGAGTCAGGGGGGATCCAAGAGACCCAGTACTTC. The encoded protein is CSVESGGIQETQYF.

V gene TRBV6-6 combines with J gene TRBJ2-5; TRBD2 matches 7 bases. CDR1 MNHNY and CDR2 SVGAGI come from the germline V gene (reference sequence). The CDR3 covers 14 residues. V was clipped by 6 bases and J by 0 bases; unmatched bases: 4. DNA for the CDR3: TGTGCCAGCAGCTGGGAGGGGTACCAAGAGACCCAGTACTTC. It yields the protein CASSWEGYQETQYF.

This clonotype was found a few times. The CDR3 carries no conserved terminal phenylalanine or tryptophan, so it likely arises from a read error. The gene calls are TRBV20-1 and TRBJ2-1; 8 bases agree with TRBD2. CDR1 and CDR2 (germline): DFQATT, SNEGSKA (reference sequence). The V segment lost 3 bases and the J segment 12 bases; nucleotides outside the gene matches: 10. The CDR3 has 13 amino acids. DNA of the CDR3: TGCAGTGCTAGTTTCGCGGGGGGTACAGGGCAGTTCCTC. Translated, it gives CSASFAGGTGQFL.

This chain uses TRBV20-1 with TRBJ2-5; 10 nucleotides align to TRBD2. The CDR3 has 14 residues. Trimming took 6 bases from V and 5 from J; bases not matched to a gene: 9. Germline CDR1 is DFQATT and CDR2 is SNEGSKA (reference sequence). In nucleotides, the CDR3 is TGCAGTGCAACGAGCGGGGGGGCTGGGGAGACCCAGTACTTC. This encodes CSATSGGAGETQYF.

V is TRBV27 and J is TRBJ1-6; 7 bases fit TRBD1. The CDR3 length is 13 residues. Trimming took 5 bases from V and 8 from J; bases not matched to a gene: 3. Germline CDR1 is MNHEY and CDR2 is SMNVEV (reference sequence). Written as DNA, the CDR3 is TGTGCCAGCAGTCAGGGGGTTGATTCACCCCTCCACTTT. It codes for CASSQGVDSPLHF.

In this sample, this clonotype turned up a few times. V usage is TRBV9 and J usage is TRBJ2-1, with 8 bases identical to TRBD2. The ends lost 4 bases at V and 3 bases at J; junction bases unmatched: 9. CDR1 is SGDLS and CDR2 is YYNGEE in the germline V gene. This CDR3 spans 16 amino acids. The CDR3 region has the DNA TGTGCCAGCAGCCCACTACGCGGGGGGCTCTACAATGAGCAGTTCTTC. Residues: CASSPLRGGLYNEQFF.

The chain employs TRBV7-9 and TRBJ2-3; D unresolved. Trimming cost V 5 bases and J 2 bases, with 11 bases left between them. The germline V gene encodes CDR1 SEHNR and CDR2 FQNEAQ (reference sequence). CDR3 length: 14 amino acids. The CDR3: CASSVREPTDTQYF. The DNA for the CDR3 is TGTGCCAGCAGCGTCAGAGAACCCACAGATACGCAGTATTTT.